In its sample, the clone carrying this T cell receptor (beta chain) was seen many times. Its antigen remains unidentified. This record comes from a study of T cell repertoires in cytomegalovirus infection. Turning to the study itself: Use of recently identified HLA-C-restricted and well-studied HLA-B-restricted CMV epitopes was part of the study. In public TCR beta signatures, there were indications of both CMV infection and matching HLA type.

The CDR3 extends over 15 amino acids. V was trimmed by 6 bases and J by 1 base, leaving 14 bases between them. TCRdb itself ran the reads through MiXCR, one entry per CDR3 protein. The data hold about 830,000 distinct CDR3 sequences, with over 25% observed a single time. The TCR was taken from a human donor in good health (CMV status not recorded). Some clones in this sample may be carry-over from other donors' samples. The V and J genes are TRBV12-3 or TRBV12-4 and TRBJ2-3; D is perhaps TRBD1 (6 bases). The specimen comprised cultured CD8+ T cells from PBMCs, sampled from culture after CMV antigen stimulation. DNA for the CDR3: TGTGCCAGCAGCCACAGGGAGTCTGGCACAGATACGCAGTATTTT. It encodes CASSHRESGTDTQYF.